The rows below give T cell receptor beta chains drawn from one sample of a study of T-cell reconstitution after alpha-beta-depleted transplantation in children. MiXCR, applied by TCRdb to the PCR reads, yields one record per CDR3 protein. This sample carries more than 550,000 distinct CDR3 sequences, about 11% of them seen once, and the ten largest clones take roughly 3.9%. Specimen: PBMCs from the stem cell graft donor, collected from the stem cell graft. The receptors were sampled from a human donor who donated a stem cell graft to a child with acute myeloid leukemia. The CDR3 runs from the conserved cysteine through the conserved F or W. D genes are given only for firm matches. Clone sizes are given selectively: once, few, many, or a class where the clone is expanded.

abundance	d_gene	v_gene	j_gene	CDR3aa	CDR3nt
many	-	TRBV9	TRBJ2-7	CASSPRGTAGAYEQYF	TGTGCCAGCAGCCCTCGTGGGACAGCGGGAGCCTACGAGCAGTACTTC
-	TRBD2	TRBV10-3	TRBJ2-3	CAISESGREDTQYF	TGTGCCATCAGTGAAAGCGGGAGAGAGGATACGCAGTATTTT
few	-	TRBV6-4	TRBJ2-7	CASSDLRSGLSYEQYF	TGTGCCAGCAGTGACTTGCGTAGCGGACTTTCCTACGAGCAGTACTTC
many	-	TRBV14	TRBJ2-1	CASSRDAFYNEQFF	TGTGCCAGCAGCCGGGACGCGTTCTACAATGAGCAGTTCTTC
many	-	TRBV24-1	TRBJ2-1	CATRRDGANNEQFF	TGTGCCACCAGAAGGGACGGAGCCAACAATGAGCAGTTCTTC
-	-	TRBV6-5	TRBJ1-5	CATRTYNQPQHF	TGTGCCACGCGTACTTACAATCAGCCCCAGCATTTT
-	-	TRBV6-6	TRBJ2-7	CASSTEGNEQYF	TGTGCCAGCAGTACTGAGGGCAACGAGCAGTACTTC
-	-	TRBV15	TRBJ2-3	CATSTGRITDTQYF	TGTGCCACCAGCACGGGGAGGATCACAGATACGCAGTATTTT
-	TRBD1	TRBV29-1	TRBJ1-1	CSVLYRGNTEAFF	TGCAGCGTTCTCTACAGGGGAAACACTGAAGCTTTCTTT
few	TRBD2	TRBV7-2	TRBJ2-1	CASSLSGRGDEQFF	TGTGCCAGCAGCTTGAGCGGGAGGGGGGATGAGCAGTTCTTC
-	-	TRBV5-5	TRBJ1-2	CASSLSGREIYGYTF	TGTGCCAGCAGCCTATCGGGCAGAGAGATCTATGGCTACACCTTC
-	TRBD2	TRBV20-1	TRBJ2-3	CSANSGTSGRTDTQYF	TGCAGTGCCAACTCCGGGACTAGCGGGAGGACAGATACGCAGTATTTT
many	TRBD2	TRBV20-1	TRBJ2-3	CSATSDSTDTQYF	TGCAGTGCGACTAGCGATAGCACAGATACGCAGTATTTT
-	-	TRBV5-1	TRBJ2-3	CASSPNRMGVSSTDTQYF	TGCGCCAGCAGCCCAAACCGGATGGGGGTCTCTAGCACAGATACGCAGTATTTT
-	-	TRBV29-1	TRBJ2-1	CSVDPYNEQFF	TGCAGCGTTGACCCTTACAATGAGCAGTTCTTC
many	TRBD2	TRBV7-2	TRBJ2-7	CASSYGEGYEQYF	TGTGCCAGCAGCTACGGGGAGGGCTACGAGCAGTACTTC
-	TRBD1	TRBV6-1	TRBJ2-1	CATEGQEIYNEQFF	TGTGCCACCGAGGGACAGGAAATATACAATGAGCAGTTCTTC